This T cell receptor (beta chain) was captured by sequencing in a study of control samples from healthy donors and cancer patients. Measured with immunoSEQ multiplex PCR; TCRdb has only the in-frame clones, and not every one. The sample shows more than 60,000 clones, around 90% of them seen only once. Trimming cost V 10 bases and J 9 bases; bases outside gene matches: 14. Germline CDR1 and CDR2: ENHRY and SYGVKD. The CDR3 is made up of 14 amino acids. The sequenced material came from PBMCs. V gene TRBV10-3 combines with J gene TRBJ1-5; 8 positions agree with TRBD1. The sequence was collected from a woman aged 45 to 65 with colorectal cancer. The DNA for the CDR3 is TGTGCCACGAAGGAGACAGGGGACTCCAGGCCCCAGCATTTT. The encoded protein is CATKETGDSRPQHF.